This T cell receptor (beta chain) was found in a study of cytomegalovirus exposure and HLA in healthy donors. As for the study in general: An analysis done earlier identified almost 120 million unique TCR beta sequences from around 180 million T cells. General observations from the study: 150 to 200 TCR beta chains were listed as cytomegalovirus-associated. Several top significant clusters appeared, in a later analysis, to be linked to common viral pathogens. Rates of TCR association differed by HLA locus in a later analysis, with DRB1 highest and HLA-C lowest.

Regarding this clone: Antigen: not known.

PCR employed 60 Vbeta and 13 Jbeta primers. The assay was immunoSEQ multiplex PCR, and TCRdb's table has in-frame clones only and misses some. Of roughly 140,000 clones listed, around 60% are singletons. This CDR3 is 12 amino acids long. The germline CDR1 and CDR2 sequences are SEHNR and FQNEAQ (reference sequence). The germline V and J ends were trimmed by 1 base and 9 bases, with 10 bases remaining between them. This clonotype was obtained from a woman between 55 and 75 years old in good health and CMV-seropositive. Sequenced sample: PBMCs. The rearrangement links TRBV7-9 to TRBJ2-7; D gene unclear. The chain's CDR3 is CASSLGPRVQYF. The CDR3 DNA follows: TGTGCCAGCAGCTTAGGGCCCCGGGTGCAGTACTTC.